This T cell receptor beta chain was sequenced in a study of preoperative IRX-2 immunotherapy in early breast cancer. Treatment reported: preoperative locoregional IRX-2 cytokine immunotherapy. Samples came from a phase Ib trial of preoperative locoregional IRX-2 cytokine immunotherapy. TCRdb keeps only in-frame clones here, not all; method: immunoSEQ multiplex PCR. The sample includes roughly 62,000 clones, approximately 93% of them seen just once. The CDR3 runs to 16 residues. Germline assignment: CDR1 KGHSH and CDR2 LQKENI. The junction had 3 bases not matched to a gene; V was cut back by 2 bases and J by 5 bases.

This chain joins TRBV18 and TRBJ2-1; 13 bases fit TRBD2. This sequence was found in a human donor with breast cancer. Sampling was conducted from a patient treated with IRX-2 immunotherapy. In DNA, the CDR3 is TGTGCCAGCTCACCAGGACTAGCGGGGGCCCACAATGAGCAGTTCTTC. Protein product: CASSPGLAGAHNEQFF.